This T cell receptor (beta chain) was documented in a study of blood T cells in healthy people across ages. The study's findings and limits: Diversity of TCR beta correlated strongly with naive T cell percentage. Per million T cells, TCR beta diversity dropped about linearly as age rose.

As regards this clonotype: Antigen specificity is unknown.

V was shortened by 5 bases and J by 0 bases, with 13 bases between the two germline ends. This CDR3 region has 16 residues. Germline V gene lookup returns CDR1 MGHRA and CDR2 YSYEKL. The use of a sample-barcoded 5' primer and a J-beta primer mix characterized a second PCR of roughly 7 to 12 cycles. Unique molecular identifiers of 12 random nucleotides labeled each cDNA. A minimum of 2.5 million CDR3-containing paired-end reads was obtained for each sample. TCRdb re-called the 5' RACE reads with MiXCR, one entry per CDR3 protein. The sample yields around 600,000 distinct CDR3 sequences, 40% to 55% seen once.

This rearrangement joins TRBV4-1 to TRBJ2-2, with unresolved D. Sequences were obtained from blood. This sequence originates from an elderly man in good health. In DNA form, the CDR3 reads TGCGCCAGCAGCTTCGATGTAGGCACGAACACCGGGGAGCTGTTTTTT. This encodes CASSFDVGTNTGELFF.